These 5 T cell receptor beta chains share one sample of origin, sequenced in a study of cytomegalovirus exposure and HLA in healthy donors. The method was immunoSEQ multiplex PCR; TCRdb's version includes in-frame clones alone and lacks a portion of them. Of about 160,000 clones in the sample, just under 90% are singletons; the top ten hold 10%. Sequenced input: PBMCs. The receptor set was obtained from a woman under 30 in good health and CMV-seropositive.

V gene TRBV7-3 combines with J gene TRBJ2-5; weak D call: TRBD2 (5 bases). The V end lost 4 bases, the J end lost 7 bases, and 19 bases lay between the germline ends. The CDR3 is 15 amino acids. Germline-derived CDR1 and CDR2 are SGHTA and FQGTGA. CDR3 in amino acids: CASSSSTVPRGTQYF. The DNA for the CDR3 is TGTGCCAGCAGCTCCTCCACAGTACCTCGGGGGACCCAGTACTTC.

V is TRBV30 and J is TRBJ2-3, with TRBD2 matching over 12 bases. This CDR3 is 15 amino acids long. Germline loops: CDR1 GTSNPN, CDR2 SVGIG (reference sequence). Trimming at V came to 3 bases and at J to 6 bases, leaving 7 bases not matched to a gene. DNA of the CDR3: TGTGCCTGGAGCCCACTAGCGGGAGGTGCCGATACGCAGTATTTT. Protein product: CAWSPLAGGADTQYF.

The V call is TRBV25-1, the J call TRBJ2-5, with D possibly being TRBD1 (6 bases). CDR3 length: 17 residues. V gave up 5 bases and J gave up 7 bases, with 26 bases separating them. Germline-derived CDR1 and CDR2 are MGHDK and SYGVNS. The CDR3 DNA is TGTGCCAGCAGTAATGAATTATGGACAGCCACTCAGGGGACCCAGTACTTC. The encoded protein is CASSNELWTATQGTQYF.

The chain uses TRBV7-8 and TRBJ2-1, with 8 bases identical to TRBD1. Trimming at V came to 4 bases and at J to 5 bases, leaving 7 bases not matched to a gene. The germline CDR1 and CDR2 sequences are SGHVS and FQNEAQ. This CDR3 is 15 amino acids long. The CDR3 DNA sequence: TGTGCCAGCAGCTCCCGGACAGGGTCGGACAATGAGCAGTTCTTC. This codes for CASSSRTGSDNEQFF.

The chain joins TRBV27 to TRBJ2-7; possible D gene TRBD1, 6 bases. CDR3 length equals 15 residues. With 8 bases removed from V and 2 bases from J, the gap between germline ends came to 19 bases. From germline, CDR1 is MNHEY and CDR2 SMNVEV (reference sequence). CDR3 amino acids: CASSKPGQEPYEQYF. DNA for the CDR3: TGTGCCAGCTCCAAACCGGGACAAGAACCCTACGAGCAGTACTTC.